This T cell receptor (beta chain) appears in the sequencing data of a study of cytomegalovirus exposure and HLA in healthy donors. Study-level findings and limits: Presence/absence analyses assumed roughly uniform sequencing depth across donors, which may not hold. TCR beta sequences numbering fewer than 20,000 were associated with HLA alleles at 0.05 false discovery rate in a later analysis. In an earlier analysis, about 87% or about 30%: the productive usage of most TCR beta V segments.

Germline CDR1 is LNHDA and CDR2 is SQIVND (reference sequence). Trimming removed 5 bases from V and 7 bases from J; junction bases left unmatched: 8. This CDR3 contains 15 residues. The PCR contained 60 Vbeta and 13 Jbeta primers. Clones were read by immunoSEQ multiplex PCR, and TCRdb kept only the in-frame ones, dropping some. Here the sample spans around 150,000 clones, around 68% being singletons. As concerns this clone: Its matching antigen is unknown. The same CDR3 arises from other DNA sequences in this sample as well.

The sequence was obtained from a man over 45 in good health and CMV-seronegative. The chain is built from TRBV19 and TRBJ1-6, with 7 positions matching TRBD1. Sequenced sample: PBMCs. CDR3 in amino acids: CASSPPGQLNSPLHF. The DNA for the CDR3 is TGTGCCAGTAGTCCGCCGGGACAGCTAAATTCACCCCTCCACTTT.